This TCR beta chain was found in a study of Graves' ophthalmopathy and Graves' hyperthyroidism. In the study overall: No progression to ophthalmopathy over 18 months defined stable hyperthyroidism.

Hyperthyroidism cases were recent diagnoses of under 2 months' duration in people aged 18 to 65. The study excluded patients with other autoimmune diseases, uncontrolled infections, pregnancy or lactation. As diagnostic evidence, clinical symptoms, serum thyroxine, TRAb, thyroid ultrasound and orbital computed tomography were relied upon. RNA served as the template for amplifying TCR beta CDR3 regions. RT-PCR was first run with HTBI primers, then multiplex PCR in a second round. TCRdb recomputed calls from the multiplex PCR reads with MiXCR, one row per CDR3 protein. The table has a few hundred thousand distinct CDR3 sequences, under 45% seen once. The CDR3 has 16 amino acids. Trimming removed 6 bases from V and 3 bases from J, with 18 bases in between. Germline lookup yields CDR1 SEHNR and CDR2 FQNEAQ (reference sequence).

The sample taken for sequencing was peripheral blood or thyroid tissue (not recorded which). The TCR comes from an adult man with Graves' hyperthyroidism. This chain uses TRBV7-9 with TRBJ1-3, with a tentative D call TRBD1 (5 bases). The CDR3 here is CASSFLGTSYGNTIYF. The CDR3 DNA reads as TGTGCCAGCAGTTTCCTCGGGACGAGCTATGGAAACACCATATATTTT.